The 18 T cell receptor beta chains listed next were all sequenced from one sample in a study of shared clonotypes between healthy human individuals. Assay: immunoSEQ multiplex PCR; the TCRdb copy retains only in-frame clones and omits some. The table lists 330,000 or so clones, under 80% of them singletons, with 10% in the top ten. Sequencing was done on a sample of memory CD4+ T cells sorted from blood. Subset given: CD45RA-negative fraction. All receptors come from a man aged 30-40 years in good health.

J is TRBJ2-2 and V is TRBV10-1; D might be TRBD1 or TRBD2, each matching 6 bases. Germline assignment: CDR1 WNHNN and CDR2 SYGVQD (reference sequence). Deletions cut 9 bases from V and 6 bases from J, with 17 bases between. This CDR3 has 14 residues. The CDR3 is CASQRTRGPGELFF. The CDR3 DNA reads TGCGCCAGTCAGCGGACCCGGGGGCCCGGGGAGCTGTTTTTT.

The rearrangement links TRBV19 to TRBJ2-6; D not resolved. Trimming cost V 5 bases and J 0 bases, with 8 bases left between them. The CDR3 is made up of 15 amino acids. The germline CDR1 and CDR2 sequences are LNHDA and SQIVND (reference sequence). Here the CDR3 reads CASSLWASGANVLTF. DNA for the CDR3: TGTGCCAGTAGTCTCTGGGCCTCTGGGGCCAACGTCCTGACTTTC.

The J gene is TRBJ2-5, the V gene TRBV5-1; 8 bases agree with TRBD2. CDR1 SGHRS and CDR2 YFSETQ come from the germline V gene. The junction had 12 bases not matched to a gene; V was cut back by 3 bases and J by 5 bases. This CDR3 contains 16 residues. The CDR3 here is CASSSSSGSVWETQYF. CDR3 bases: TGCGCCAGCAGCTCCTCTAGCGGGTCAGTTTGGGAGACCCAGTACTTC.

The genes are TRBV19 and TRBJ2-7; D unresolved. V lost 8 bases and J 3 bases, leaving 17 bases between the germline ends. The CDR3 contains 14 residues. The germline V gene has CDR1 LNHDA and CDR2 SQIVND (reference sequence). The CDR3 region is CASSGPLVFYEQYF. DNA for the CDR3: TGTGCCAGTTCCGGGCCTCTAGTCTTCTACGAGCAGTACTTC.

The rearrangement links TRBV21-1 to TRBJ2-5. TRBV21-1 is an annotated pseudogene. The CDR3 is 11 amino acids. In DNA, the CDR3 is TGTGCCAGCAGGGAAAGAGAGACCCAGTACTTC. Its translation: CASRERETQYF.

The V call is TRBV19, the J call TRBJ1-5, with 8 bases fitting TRBD1. V dropped 5 bases and J dropped 6; count of bases not matched to a gene: 3. The CDR3 consists of 13 residues. CDR1 is LNHDA and CDR2 is SQIVND in the germline V gene (reference sequence). In DNA, the CDR3 is TGTGCCAGTAGTGTCCAGGGGGCTCAGCCCCAGCATTTT. Amino acid sequence: CASSVQGAQPQHF.

This clone was seen at least ten times. The sample holds other DNA sequences that translate to the same CDR3. The gene calls are TRBV7-2 and TRBJ2-7; D perhaps matches TRBD2 (5 bases). With 1 base removed from V and 4 bases from J, the gap between germline ends came to 8 bases. Germline CDR1 reads SGHTA; CDR2 reads FQGNSA. The CDR3 runs 13 residues. CDR3 region: CASSLEAEYEQYF. In nucleotides, the CDR3 is TGTGCCAGCAGCTTAGAAGCGGAATACGAGCAGTACTTC.

The J gene is TRBJ1-1, the V gene TRBV6-1; D may be TRBD1 (6 bases). Germline loops: CDR1 MNHNS, CDR2 SASEGT. The germline V and J ends were trimmed by 5 bases and 8 bases, with 21 bases remaining between them. The CDR3 is 15 residues long. The CDR3 is CASSPTRGGGGEAFF. The CDR3 nucleotides read TGTGCCAGCAGTCCCACGAGGGGGGGAGGCGGGGAAGCTTTCTTT.

The chain carries TRBV7-2 and TRBJ2-7; possible D gene TRBD1, 5 bases. Trimming removed 1 base from V and 9 bases from J, with 13 bases in between. The CDR3 runs to 13 residues. The germline gives CDR1 SGHTA, CDR2 FQGNSA. In nucleotides, the CDR3 is TGTGCCAGCAGCTTAGGACGTCAGGGCGCGCAGTACTTC. It encodes CASSLGRQGAQYF.

V usage is TRBV13 and J usage is TRBJ2-7; TRBD2 matches 15 bases. The germline CDR1 and CDR2 sequences are PRHDT and FYEKMQ (reference sequence). CDR3 length equals 17 residues. Trimming cost V 2 bases and J 2 bases; bases outside gene matches: 4. CDR3 in amino acids: CASSLWTSGRAPYEQYF. The DNA of the CDR3 is TGTGCCAGCAGCTTATGGACTAGCGGGAGGGCCCCCTACGAGCAGTACTTC.

The rearrangement uses TRBV6-1 and TRBJ2-1; 7 bases line up with TRBD2. This CDR3 contains 14 residues. Germline V gives CDR1 MNHNS, CDR2 SASEGT. V lost 4 bases and J lost 5; bases outside the gene matches: 5. The chain's CDR3 is CASSAPSGNNEQFF. CDR3 DNA: TGTGCCAGCAGTGCCCCCAGCGGGAACAATGAGCAGTTCTTC.

The CDR3 DNA reads as TGCGCCAGCCTACACTATGGCTACACCTTC. Its translation is CASLHYGYTF. The genes are TRBV5-1 and TRBJ1-2; no firm D call. V lost 7 bases, J lost 3 bases, and 4 bases lay in between. Germline V gene lookup returns CDR1 SGHRS and CDR2 YFSETQ. CDR3 length: 10 residues.

The chain combines TRBV5-1 with TRBJ2-6; either TRBD1 or TRBD2 may supply D (6 bases each). CDR3 length equals 17 residues. The germline V gene encodes CDR1 SGHRS and CDR2 YFSETQ. Trimming removed 0 bases at V and 4 bases at J, with 14 bases between. CDR3 amino acids: CASSLVGGATGANVLTF. The CDR3 nucleotides are TGCGCCAGCAGCTTGGTGGGGGGCGCAACGGGGGCCAACGTCCTGACTTTC.

This chain joins TRBV5-1 and TRBJ1-1; D unresolved. Germline CDR1 is SGHRS and CDR2 is YFSETQ. CDR3 length equals 15 residues. Trimming removed 4 bases at V and 4 bases at J, with 17 bases between. The CDR3 DNA reads as TGCGCCAGCAGCAAAGAAGCCAGGAGCGGCACTGAAGCTTTCTTT. Protein sequence: CASSKEARSGTEAFF. Based on the CDR3 plus reference TRBV5-1 and TRBJ1-1, the full variable domain is KAGVTQTPRYLIKTRGQQVTLSCSPISGHRSVSWYQQTPGQGLQFLFEYFSETQRNKGNFPGRFSGRQFSNSRSEMNVSTLELGDSALYLCASSKEARSGTEAFFGQGTRLTVV.

The chain employs TRBV27 and TRBJ1-2, with 11 bases aligning to TRBD1. This CDR3 has 15 amino acids. After removal of 5 bases from V and 5 bases from J, the junction contained 7 bases not matched to a gene. Germline CDR1 is MNHEY and CDR2 is SMNVEV (reference sequence). In nucleotides, the CDR3 is TGTGCCAGCAGTCCCCCGGACAGGGGGCTTTATGGCTACACCTTC. The encoded protein is CASSPPDRGLYGYTF.

The V gene is TRBV7-2, the J gene TRBJ2-6; D is possibly TRBD2 (6 bases). Germline V lookup: CDR1 SGHTA, CDR2 FQGNSA. V lost 2 bases, J lost 2 bases, and 13 bases lay in between. The CDR3 loop spans 17 amino acids. CDR3 region: CASSLSPGGTGANVLTF. In DNA form, the CDR3 reads TGTGCCAGCAGCTTATCTCCCGGGGGAACTGGGGCCAACGTCCTGACTTTC.

The gene calls are TRBV13 and TRBJ2-5, with a weak D call TRBD1 (6 bases). The CDR3 sequence is 18 residues long. Germline-derived CDR1 and CDR2 are PRHDT and FYEKMQ (reference sequence). V dropped 5 bases and J dropped 4 bases, with 26 bases sitting between them. The CDR3 DNA sequence: TGTGCCAGCAGCCCCCCCTACGGGGCAGGGGAGCCGAGAGAGACCCAGTACTTC. Residues: CASSPPYGAGEPRETQYF.

The genes are TRBV5-1 and TRBJ1-2; D not resolved. Germline V CDR1 and CDR2: SGHRS, YFSETQ. V was trimmed by 8 bases and J by 2 bases, leaving 13 bases between them. The CDR3 is 13 amino acids. The CDR3 coding sequence is TGCGCCAGTACGGTGGAGGGCAACTATGGCTACACCTTC. This gives the protein CASTVEGNYGYTF. Using reference TRBV5-1 and TRBJ1-2 for the parts outside the CDR3, the full variable domain is KAGVTQTPRYLIKTRGQQVTLSCSPISGHRSVSWYQQTPGQGLQFLFEYFSETQRNKGNFPGRFSGRQFSNSRSEMNVSTLELGDSALYLCASTVEGNYGYTFGSGTRLTVV.